This T cell receptor beta chain stems from a study of early T cells in non-severe SARS-CoV-2 infection. Looking at the study overall: It was bulk RNA from unsorted whole blood that was sequenced, and the chains were unpaired.

Overall study findings and caveats: Comparison of clonotypes with VDJdb favored anti-spike CD8 responses while missing private and CD4 specificities.

For this clonotype: The antigen is undetermined.

Unique molecular identifiers were attached to individual cDNA molecules. TCRdb itself ran the 5' RACE reads through MiXCR, one entry per CDR3 protein. The sample shows approximately 58,000 distinct CDR3 sequences, around 10% of them seen only once. This TCR was recovered from an adult who was a healthcare worker with PCR-confirmed SARS-CoV-2 infection or an uninfected control (not recorded which). Sequencing was performed on whole blood, taken at baseline.

The CDR3 here is CASSLEGANNEQFF. The DNA of the CDR3 is TGTGCCAGCAGCTTAGAAGGTGCGAACAATGAGCAGTTCTTC. This chain links TRBV7-9 with TRBJ2-1; D not resolved. The CDR3 extends over 14 amino acids. Trimming pared 1 base from V and 5 bases from J, leaving 9 bases between. Germline V gene lookup returns CDR1 SEHNR and CDR2 FQNEAQ (reference sequence). Full variable domain (outside the CDR3, taken from reference TRBV7-9 and TRBJ2-1): DTGVSQNPRHKITKRGQNVTFRCDPISEHNRLYWYRQTLGQGPEFLTYFQNEAQLEKSRLLSDRFSAERPKGSFSTLEIQRTEQGDSAMYLCASSLEGANNEQFFGPGTRLTVL.